The clone carrying this T cell receptor beta chain was observed a handful of times. This entry is derived from a study of T cell changes during pregnancy in multiple sclerosis. The ends lost 5 bases at V and 12 bases at J; junction bases unmatched: 3. Per the germline V gene, CDR1 is DFQATT and CDR2 is SNEGSKA (reference sequence). This CDR3 has 10 residues. Clones were read by immunoSEQ multiplex PCR, and TCRdb kept only the in-frame ones, dropping some. The sample holds fewer than 110,000 clones, roughly nine tenths seen once. The chain has TRBV20-1 and TRBJ1-5; 8 positions match TRBD1. This receptor was obtained from a female donor with multiple sclerosis, enrolled in a pregnancy study. This specimen consisted of peripheral blood, obtained after pregnancy. Here the CDR3 reads CSAEDRGQHF. The CDR3, as DNA: TGCAGTGCTGAAGACAGGGGCCAGCATTTT.